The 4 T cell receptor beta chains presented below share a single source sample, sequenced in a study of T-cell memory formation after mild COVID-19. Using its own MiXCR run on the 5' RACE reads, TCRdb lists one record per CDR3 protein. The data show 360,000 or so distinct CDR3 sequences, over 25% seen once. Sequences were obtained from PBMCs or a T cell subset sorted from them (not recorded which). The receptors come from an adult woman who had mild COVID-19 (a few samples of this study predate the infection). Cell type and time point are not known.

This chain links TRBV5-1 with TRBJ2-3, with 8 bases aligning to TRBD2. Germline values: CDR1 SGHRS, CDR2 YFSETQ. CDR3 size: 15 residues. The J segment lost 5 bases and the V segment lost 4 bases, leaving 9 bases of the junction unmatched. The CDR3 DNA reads TGCGCCAGCAGCGTCGGGGCGGGAGGTGGAGATACGCAGTATTTT. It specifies CASSVGAGGGDTQYF.

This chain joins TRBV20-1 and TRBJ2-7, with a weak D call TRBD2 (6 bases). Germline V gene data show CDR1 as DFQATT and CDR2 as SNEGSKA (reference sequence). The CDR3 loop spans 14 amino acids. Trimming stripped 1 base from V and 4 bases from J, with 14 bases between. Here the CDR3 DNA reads TGCAGTGCTAGAGCCGACATCGGGGGTTACGAGCAGTACTTC. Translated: CSARADIGGYEQYF.

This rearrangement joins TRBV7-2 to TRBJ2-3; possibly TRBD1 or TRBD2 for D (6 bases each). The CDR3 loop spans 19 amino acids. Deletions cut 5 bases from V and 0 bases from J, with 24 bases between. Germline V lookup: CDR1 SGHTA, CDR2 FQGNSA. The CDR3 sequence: CASSPLVGGHHTSTDTQYF. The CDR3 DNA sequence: TGTGCCAGCAGCCCTCTCGTCGGGGGCCACCATACTAGCACAGATACGCAGTATTTT.

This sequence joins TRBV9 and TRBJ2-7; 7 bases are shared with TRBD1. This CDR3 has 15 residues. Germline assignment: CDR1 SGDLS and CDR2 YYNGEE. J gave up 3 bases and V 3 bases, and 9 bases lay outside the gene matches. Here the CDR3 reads CASSETGENYYEQYF. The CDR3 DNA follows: TGTGCCAGCAGCGAAACAGGGGAAAACTACTACGAGCAGTACTTC.